This paragraph covers one TCR beta chain sequence. The clone's antigen remains unknown. No base-level quality is on record; no much larger clone is a single base apart. The CDR3 goes from the cysteine to the phenylalanine over 15 residues. CDR3 DNA is the only sequence kept; it has 45 bases, read in frame from the first base. Based on the germline V gene, the CDR1 and CDR2 sequences are MDHEN and SYDVKM. V was cut back by 2 bases and J by 3 bases, leaving a gap of 11 bases between them. In light of the paper, this sample's time point label describes: pre-transplant. Unstimulated PBMCs, after thawing, were stained for CD3, CD4 and CD8 and then FACS-sorted into CD3+CD4+ and CD3+CD8+ populations. Randomization to immunosuppression withdrawal applied to every one of the 8 studied subjects. The Qiagen DNeasy Blood and Tissue Kit was used for isolation of genomic DNA. The data originate from a study of T cell clones after liver transplantation (dated by TCRdb to between 2019 and 2020). Background on the whole study: Samples were obtained from ITN030ST, a randomized trial in which withdrawal of immunosuppression was attempted within 2 years of liver transplantation. Donor-reactive T cell clones were identified by TCRbeta sequencing following a pre-transplant mixed lymphocyte reaction and were subsequently tracked in post-transplant blood. As an antigen-independent comparator for donor-reactive sequences, third party-reactive TCRbeta sequences were also identified from pre-transplant MLRs. Of the eight recipients, three were HCV-positive, while the remaining recipients had been transplanted for non-autoimmune, non-viral indications. Until randomization at 12-24 months post-transplant, subjects were given standard immunosuppression, with no induction therapy. Tolerance was defined as complete immunosuppression withdrawal for at least one year with no rise in liver enzymes beyond twice the upper limit of normal. Blood samples were collected pre-transplant, pre-randomization before withdrawal, and post-randomization after either complete withdrawal or failed withdrawal. A cohort of 8 liver transplant recipients was studied, of whom 3 were classified as tolerant and 5 as non-tolerant.

The research as a whole found: When repertoire turnover was taken into account, detection of donor-reactive sequences was significantly reduced in 7 of 8 subjects for CD4 and in 8 of 8 subjects for CD8. The conclusions were preliminary, being limited by small, heterogeneous patient numbers and by non-standardized post-transplant time points. A significant post-transplant decrease in circulating donor-reactive CD4 TCRbeta sequences was observed in most of the 8 subjects, irrespective of tolerance or HCV status. Because no allograft tissue specimens were available, donor-reactive T cells may have migrated into the graft instead of being deleted. Low numbers of available donor cells limited the measurable donor-reactive repertoire in a couple of subjects. Donor-reactive sequences decreased more than third party-reactive sequences, which suggests partial antigen-specific deletion that was not related to withdrawal success.

High-throughput TCRbeta CDR3 sequencing of frozen genomic DNA was performed by immunoSEQ, including PCR amplification, mapping, bias correction and internal controls. The original methods were these. Productive rearrangements were kept, and unique TCRbeta sequences were defined by CDR3 nucleotide sequence plus V and J gene. A sequence counted as donor-reactive only if the sequence showed at least 5-fold expansion in CFSE-low cells compared with unstimulated pre-transplant cells and had a frequency of at least 0.01%. Minimum frequency thresholds were set for each subject on the basis of the unstimulated sample with the lowest template count, so that a detection power of at least 90% was ensured. Repertoire turnover was measured by Jensen-Shannon divergence between the top 1000 TCRbeta sequences post- and pre-transplant. Changes in detection of donor-reactive sequences were assessed with two-sided Fisher's exact tests. What TCRdb holds here is the immuneACCESS table cut down to in-frame rearrangements. Part of the clones is not present; checked against another copy, under half of the missing clones reflect an unresolved V gene, and the others are unexplained. The V and J calls and clone size are taken from that table; D and trimming were inferred from the DNA. For this sample the table gives around 26,000 clones, of which more than 65% were detected only once. Of the sample, approximately 3% falls within the top ten clones.

This chain joins TRBV28 to TRBJ1-3; perhaps TRBD1 is the D gene, with 6 bases matching. This specimen was CD4+ T cells from blood, taken before liver transplant. The TCR was taken from a human donor who received a liver transplant. For the CDR3, the sequence is CASSLRQGIGNTIYF. The DNA sequence is TGTGCCAGCAGTTTACGGCAGGGGATTGGAAACACCATATATTTT.